These T cell receptor beta chains were read from a single sample in a study of blood T cell repertoires in COVID-19. TCRdb's table, derived via immunoSEQ multiplex PCR, lists solely in-frame clones and lacks some. This table has some 70,000 clones, more than 80% appearing once. The sample comprised peripheral blood. These TCRs come from a man aged 25-40 years with acute or convalescent COVID-19. The CDR3 runs from the conserved cysteine through the conserved F or W. A D gene is named only where the DNA matches it firmly. Only some rows state a clone size, as once, few, many or a class for expanded clones.

d_gene | j_gene | abundance | v_gene | CDR3nt | CDR3aa
. | TRBJ2-7 | few | TRBV6-2/TRBV6-3 | TGTGCCAGCAGTCTTTCACAGGGCATAGGCGAGCAGTACTTC | CASSLSQGIGEQYF
. | TRBJ1-1 | . | TRBV5-1 | TGCGCCAGCAGCTTGTATACAGGAATCACTGAAGCTTTCTTT | CASSLYTGITEAFF
TRBD2 | TRBJ2-7 | few | TRBV6-5 | TGTGCCAGCATACGTGGGGAGGGCTCCTCCTACGAGCAGTACTTC | CASIRGEGSSYEQYF
. | TRBJ2-2 | . | TRBV10-3 | TGTGCCATCAGTGAGTACAGGCCGAACACCGGGGAGCTGTTTTTT | CAISEYRPNTGELFF
. | TRBJ2-2 | . | TRBV7-9 | TGTGCCAGCAGCTTAGCCGGTCCCCGGGCCGGGGAGCTGTTTTTT | CASSLAGPRAGELFF
. | TRBJ1-2 | . | TRBV7-6 | TGTGCCAGCAGCTTAGGTGGGGGACTGGGCGGCTACACCTTC | CASSLGGGLGGYTF
TRBD2 | TRBJ2-3 | . | TRBV30 | TGTGCCTGGAGTGTAGTATTTGGGACTAGCCGGGTCGTACGCACAGATACGCAGTATTTT | CAWSVVFGTSRVVRTDTQYF
. | TRBJ2-7 | . | TRBV9 | TGTGCCAGCAGCCCCACATCCGCCTACGAGCAGTACTTC | CASSPTSAYEQYF
TRBD2 | TRBJ2-3 | . | TRBV3-1/TRBV3-2 | TGTGCCAGCAGCCAAGAAGCCGGGAGGAGGGATACGCAGTATTTT | CASSQEAGRRDTQYF
. | TRBJ2-2 | . | TRBV7-6 | TGTGCCAGCAGCTTGTTAGCGTACGGGGAGCTGTTTTTT | CASSLLAYGELFF
. | TRBJ2-1 | . | TRBV10-3 | TGTGCCATCGGGTTAGCGGATTACAATGAGCAGTTCTTC | CAIGLADYNEQFF
. | TRBJ2-7 | . | TRBV7-2 | TGTGCCAGCAGACCTCACATACAGGGATCCGAGCAGTACTTC | CASRPHIQGSEQYF
. | TRBJ2-7 | . | TRBV14 | TGTGCCAGCAGCCATAAGACAGGATACGAGCAGTACTTC | CASSHKTGYEQYF
. | TRBJ1-5 | . | TRBV30 | TGTGCCTGGAGTCCAGGGAGCAATCAGCCCCAGCATTTT | CAWSPGSNQPQHF
. | TRBJ2-1 | . | TRBV6-4 | TGTGCCAGCAGTGTGCGGGACTCCTACAATGAGCAGTTCTTC | CASSVRDSYNEQFF
. | TRBJ1-2 | . | TRBV28 | TGTGCCTGCCAATCCGGAGAACACGAGGGCTACACCTTC | CACQSGEHEGYTF
TRBD1 | TRBJ1-1 | . | TRBV15 | TGTGCCACCAGCAGAGGTAGACAGGGGACTGAAGCTTTCTTT | CATSRGRQGTEAFF
TRBD1 | TRBJ1-5 | . | TRBV2 | TGTGCCAGCAGTGAAGTTCAACAGGGGTACAATCAGCCCCAGCATTTT | CASSEVQQGYNQPQHF
TRBD2 | TRBJ2-3 | . | TRBV7-2 | TGTGCCAGCAGCCTACGACAGCTCACTAGCGGGAGCACAGATACGCAGTATTTT | CASSLRQLTSGSTDTQYF
. | TRBJ1-2 | . | TRBV28 | TGTGCCAGCAGGGCGCGGGGGTATCACTATGGCTACACCTTC | CASRARGYHYGYTF
. | TRBJ2-3 | . | TRBV4-2 | TGTGCCAGCAGCCCCGGACAACACACAGATACGCAGTATTTT | CASSPGQHTDTQYF
TRBD1 | TRBJ2-7 | once | TRBV4-2 | TGTGCCAGCAGCCCGGACAGGAGGAGCGACGAGCAGTACTTC | CASSPDRRSDEQYF
. | TRBJ2-1 | . | TRBV7-9 | TGTGCCAGCAGCCCACGCTATTTCGACAATGAGCAGTTCTTC | CASSPRYFDNEQFF
TRBD2 | TRBJ2-1 | . | TRBV4-2 | TGTGCCAGCAGCCAAGCCGTAGCGGGATCCTACAATGAGCAGTTCTTC | CASSQAVAGSYNEQFF
. | TRBJ2-1 | few | TRBV20-1 | TGCAGTGCTCACTACAATGAGCAGTTCTTC | CSAHYNEQFF
TRBD1 | TRBJ2-1 | . | TRBV7-2 | TGTGCCAGCGTCCCGGTTTCGGGACAGGGAAGGATCAATGAGCAGTTCTTC | CASVPVSGQGRINEQFF
. | TRBJ2-1 | . | TRBV2 | TGTGCCAGCAGTGAGGAGGGTAGCACCGGTGAGCAGTTCTTC | CASSEEGSTGEQFF
TRBD2 | TRBJ2-1 | . | TRBV28 | TGTGCCAGCAGTCGGACTAGCGGGGTTAATGAGCAGTTCTTC | CASSRTSGVNEQFF
. | TRBJ2-1 | . | TRBV28 | TGTGCCAGCAGTTTATCAGGGATTGTGCAGTTCTTC | CASSLSGIVQFF
TRBD1 | TRBJ1-3 | . | TRBV7-9 | TGTGCCAGCAGCCCGTGGACAGGGCGAGGAAACACCATATATTTT | CASSPWTGRGNTIYF
TRBD2 | TRBJ2-3 | . | TRBV19 | TGTGCCAGCCGGACTAGCGCGGCTAGCACAGATACGCAGTATTTT | CASRTSAASTDTQYF
. | TRBJ2-7 | . | TRBV4-2 | TGTGCCAGCAGCCGTGACTCAGAAGGAGGCCCTAATTACGAGCAGTACTTC | CASSRDSEGGPNYEQYF
. | TRBJ2-2 | . | TRBV21-1 | TGTGCCAGCAGCCCTGCCGCCGGAGCCGGGGAGCTGTTTTTT | CASSPAAGAGELFF
TRBD1 | TRBJ1-6 | . | TRBV5-4 | TGTGCCAGCAAACATGACAGGGGGCACAATTCACCCCTCCACTTT | CASKHDRGHNSPLHF
. | TRBJ2-2 | once | TRBV5-6 | TGTGCCAGCAGCTTGGGCGGTGGACTCTGGACCCTTACCGGGGAGCTGTTTTTT | CASSLGGGLWTLTGELFF
TRBD1 | TRBJ2-5 | . | TRBV15 | TGTGCCACCAGCAGACCCCCCGACAGGGACGGAGAGACCCAGTACTTC | CATSRPPDRDGETQYF
TRBD2 | TRBJ2-3 | . | TRBV9 | TGTGCCAGCAGCGTAGCTGTCTATGGGGAGGGGCGGATGGATACGCAGTATTTT | CASSVAVYGEGRMDTQYF
TRBD1 | TRBJ1-2 | . | TRBV24-1 | TGTGCCACCAGTGATCCCCGGACAGGGAGTGGCTACACCTTC | CATSDPRTGSGYTF
. | TRBJ1-6 | . | TRBV2 | TGTGCCAGCAAGGAGCAGGACACAGATAATTCACCCCTCCACTTT | CASKEQDTDNSPLHF
. | TRBJ2-1 | . | TRBV18 | TGTGCCAGCTCACCAACCCCGAGTTTCCATGAGCAGTTCTTC | CASSPTPSFHEQFF
TRBD2 | TRBJ2-7 | . | TRBV3-1/TRBV3-2 | TGTGCCAGCAGCTACGGGACTATAGGCTACGAGCAGTACTTC | CASSYGTIGYEQYF
TRBD2 | TRBJ2-7 | . | TRBV4-3 | TGCGCCAGCAGCCTAGGACTAGCGGGAAACTACGAGCAGTACTTC | CASSLGLAGNYEQYF
. | TRBJ2-7 | . | TRBV18 | TGTGCCAGCACCCATACCCCAGGGGCAGGGAGCTCCTACGAGCAGTACTTC | CASTHTPGAGSSYEQYF
TRBD2 | TRBJ2-3 | . | TRBV4-1 | TGCGCCAGCAGCCAGCTAGCGGGAGGGAGCACAGATACGCAGTATTTT | CASSQLAGGSTDTQYF
TRBD2 | TRBJ2-1 | . | TRBV5-6 | TGTGCCAGCAGCTCCGGGACTAGCGTATACAATGAGCAGTTCTTC | CASSSGTSVYNEQFF
. | TRBJ2-4 | . | TRBV4-1 | TGCGCCAGCAGCCAACCCGGACTGGGACTAGCCAAAAACATTCAGTACTTC | CASSQPGLGLAKNIQYF
. | TRBJ2-1 | . | TRBV11-2 | TGTGCCAGCAGCTTGATCCCCGGGGGAGCGGCCCCCTACAATGAGCAGTTCTTC | CASSLIPGGAAPYNEQFF